Shown below are 16 T cell receptor beta chains from a single sample sequenced in a study of response to subunit inactivated influenza vaccine. TCRdb redid the calling of the RT-PCR reads with MiXCR, one entry per CDR3 protein. The sample has 590,000 or so distinct CDR3 sequences, 14% seen once; the top ten hold about 7.6%. The sequencing here drew on PBMCs from blood, taken roughly 2 weeks before vaccination. The receptors come from a man aged 50-59 years who received an inactivated influenza vaccine.

This clonotype occurred a few times. V and J are TRBV20-1 and TRBJ2-6, with D unresolved. With 1 base removed from V and 0 bases from J, the gap between germline ends came to 10 bases. Germline CDR1 DFQATT, CDR2 SNEGSKA (reference sequence). There are 16 residues in the CDR3. The CDR3 DNA follows: TGCAGTGCTAGAGGCCTGGGGTACTCTGGGGCCAACGTCCTGACTTTC. It yields the protein CSARGLGYSGANVLTF.

This clonotype was observed a few times. The CDR3 reads CSAGLAGKHEQFF. CDR3 sequence (DNA): TGCAGTGCTGGGCTAGCGGGAAAGCATGAGCAGTTCTTC. J is TRBJ2-1 and V is TRBV20-1; TRBD2 aligns across 9 bases. From germline, CDR1 is DFQATT and CDR2 SNEGSKA (reference sequence). Unmatched junction bases numbered 7, after V lost 5 bases and J lost 8 bases. The CDR3 sequence is 13 residues long.

The chain couples TRBV20-1 to TRBJ1-3; no clear D gene. Trimming pared 4 bases from V and 8 bases from J, leaving 12 bases between. The CDR3 extends over 12 amino acids. Germline CDR1 reads DFQATT; CDR2 reads SNEGSKA (reference sequence). In DNA form, the CDR3 reads TGCAGTGCTATACATGGTCCTGACACCATATATTTT. It encodes CSAIHGPDTIYF.

This clonotype was seen more than once but under ten times. V usage is TRBV7-2 and J usage is TRBJ2-1; D is uncertain. Trimming cost V 3 bases and J 1 base, with 10 bases left between them. The CDR3 is 15 amino acids. In germline, CDR1 is SGHTA, CDR2 FQGNSA. Here the CDR3 reads CASSLEIGSYNEQFF. Here the CDR3 DNA reads TGTGCCAGCAGCTTGGAGATAGGTTCCTACAATGAGCAGTTCTTC.

This clonotype showed up just a few times. The J gene is TRBJ2-1, the V gene TRBV6-1; D is perhaps TRBD1 (6 bases). CDR1 is MNHNS, CDR2 SASEGT, per germline. The germline V and J ends were trimmed by 6 bases and 2 bases, with 20 bases remaining between them. CDR3 size: 17 residues. The CDR3, as DNA: TGTGCCAGCAGCCCACTCTCAGGGGTTGATGCCTACAATGAGCAGTTCTTC. Protein product: CASSPLSGVDAYNEQFF.

The chain couples TRBV7-2 to TRBJ2-2; TRBD2 agrees at 8 bases. The junction had 4 bases not matched to a gene; V was cut back by 4 bases and J by 6 bases. Germline-derived CDR1 and CDR2 are SGHTA and FQGNSA. The CDR3 has 14 amino acids. The CDR3: CASSSRGGAGELFF. CDR3 in DNA: TGTGCCAGCAGCTCCCGGGGGGGAGCCGGGGAGCTGTTTTTT.

The rearrangement links TRBV29-1 to TRBJ2-5; D not resolved. V was shortened by 3 bases and J by 2 bases, with 16 bases between the two germline ends. The CDR3 totals 15 residues. Germline V lookup: CDR1 SQVTM, CDR2 ANQGSEA. CDR3 in amino acids: CSVEDRRRSQETQYF. The CDR3 bases are TGCAGCGTTGAGGACCGACGGCGCTCTCAAGAGACCCAGTACTTC.

This clonotype was seen a handful of times. The CDR3 loop reads CAITNSGPNTGELFF. CDR3 in DNA: TGTGCCATCACTAATAGCGGGCCTAACACCGGGGAGCTGTTTTTT. The rearrangement joins TRBV10-3 to TRBJ2-2; 7 bases map to TRBD2. The CDR3 spans 15 residues. The germline V gene has CDR1 ENHRY and CDR2 SYGVKD. V shed 7 bases and J 2 bases; nucleotides not matched to a gene: 7.

In its sample, this clonotype was seen many times. The rearrangement uses TRBV29-1 and TRBJ2-7, with D perhaps TRBD1 or TRBD2 (5 bases each). This CDR3 has 13 residues. The germline V gene has CDR1 SQVTM and CDR2 ANQGSEA. V was trimmed by 5 bases and J by 5 bases, leaving 16 bases between them. CDR3 loop: CSVRTILGHEQYF. The CDR3, as DNA: TGCAGCGTTAGGACAATACTAGGCCACGAGCAGTACTTC.

The chain is built from TRBV4-3 and TRBJ2-7; D ambiguous. CDR1 and CDR2 from the germline V gene are LGHNA and YSLEER. The V end lost 0 bases, the J end lost 7 bases, and 10 bases lay between the germline ends. This CDR3 contains 13 residues. The CDR3 region has the DNA TGCGCCAGCAGCCAAGAGAGGATGAGGGAGCAGTACTTC. Translation gives CASSQERMREQYF.

The CDR3: CASSSLGLETQYF. The CDR3 coding sequence is TGTGCCAGCAGCTCCCTGGGCTTGGAGACCCAGTACTTC. The chain recombines TRBV7-9 with TRBJ2-5; D unresolved. CDR1 and CDR2 from the germline V gene are SEHNR and FQNEAQ (reference sequence). Deletions cut 4 bases from V and 5 bases from J, with 11 bases between. The CDR3 runs 13 residues.

This clonotype was seen many times. V and J are TRBV11-2 and TRBJ2-3; the D call may be TRBD1 or TRBD2 (5 bases each). The CDR3 consists of 17 residues. Germline V gene sequence: CDR1 SGHAT, CDR2 FQNNGV. Trimming left V 3 bases short and J 6 bases short, with 22 bases between. CDR3 loop: CASSFRALGPSWDTQYF. The CDR3 nucleotides read TGTGCCAGCAGCTTTAGGGCCCTGGGACCTAGTTGGGATACGCAGTATTTT. Based on the CDR3 plus reference TRBV11-2 and TRBJ2-3, the full variable domain is EAGVAQSPRYKIIEKRQSVAFWCNPISGHATLYWYQQILGQGPKLLIQFQNNGVVDDSQLPKDRFSAERLKGVDSTLKIQPAKLEDSAVYLCASSFRALGPSWDTQYFGPGTRLTVL.

This clonotype has a handful of counts. The chain recombines TRBV12-3 or TRBV12-4 with TRBJ2-1; D is ambiguous. The CDR3 is made up of 13 amino acids. V lost 6 bases and J lost 5, with 11 bases in between. The CDR3 DNA sequence: TGTGCCAGCAGCCCCCCGGTGGACAATGAGCAGTTCTTC. Encoded protein: CASSPPVDNEQFF.

The CDR3 region is CASRRPLGPRDTGELFF. DNA of the CDR3: TGTGCCAGCAGACGCCCCTTGGGACCCCGGGACACCGGGGAGCTGTTTTTT. The V call is TRBV21-1, the J call TRBJ2-2; the table's D call, TRBD1, was not checked against the DNA. TRBV21-1 is classified as a pseudogene. The CDR3 loop spans 17 amino acids.

This clonotype has just a few counts. The V and J genes are TRBV29-1 and TRBJ2-3; TRBD2 aligns across 13 bases. Per the germline V gene, CDR1 is SQVTM and CDR2 is ANQGSEA. This CDR3 spans 17 amino acids. V trimming: 6 bases; J trimming: 0 bases; junction bases outside the gene matches: 9. CDR3: CSVTHGTSGTSTDTQYF. As DNA, the CDR3 is TGCAGCGTGACCCACGGGACTAGCGGGACTAGCACAGATACGCAGTATTTT.

This clonotype has only a few counts. The chain uses TRBV21-1 and TRBJ2-5; TRBD2 was called by the table and not checked on the DNA. TRBV21-1 is annotated as a pseudogene. The CDR3 is 21 amino acids. Here the CDR3 reads CASSKSGGVVPRRASAETQYF. Here the CDR3 DNA reads TGTGCCAGCAGCAAAAGCGGGGGTGTTGTACCAAGGCGGGCAAGTGCTGAGACCCAGTACTTC.